The subject of this entry is one TCR beta chain. The antigen remains unidentified. Time point here: pre-treatment sample, taken before nivolumab and TIL therapy. The libraries were made with immunoSEQ v3. Some clones are missing from TCRdb's copy, which holds only in-frame ones; the method was immunoSEQ multiplex PCR. The repertoire holds approximately 60,000 clones, with 73% as singletons. The sample comes from a study of TIL therapy for anti-PD-1-resistant metastatic lung cancer. Across the whole study: Half of patients were current or former smokers. General study results and limits: Treatment-naive, never-smoker and oncogene-addicted patients were overrepresented in this highly selected cohort.

CDR3 length: 14 residues. The germline V and J ends were trimmed by 4 bases and 5 bases, with 11 bases remaining between them. CDR1 is LGHNA, CDR2 YSLEER, per germline. V is TRBV4-3 and J is TRBJ2-2, with D perhaps matching TRBD1 (5 bases). Here the sequenced sample was blood, taken at baseline. The TCR originated in a person between 30 and 79 years old with non-small cell lung cancer. CDR3 sequence: CASSLQGVTGELFF. The CDR3 DNA is TGCGCCAGCAGCCTCCAAGGGGTAACCGGGGAGCTGTTTTTT.